This is a list of T cell receptor beta chains from one sample in a study of beta chain features in type 1 diabetes. Assay used: immunoSEQ multiplex PCR; TCRdb lists only in-frame clones, some missing. Altogether 390,000 or so clones are present, approximately 14% being singletons, with the ten largest covering 0.03% to 0.04%. Sequenced: naive CD4+ T cells from blood. The receptors come from a man aged 25-45 years in good health. Each CDR3 is given with its conserved first and last residue.

>TRBV30|TRBJ1-4|14
CAWSANSGGEKLFF
>TRBV25-1|TRBJ1-1|13
CASRSGGITEAFF
>TRBV29-1|TRBJ2-7|13
CSVEDRGGYEQYF
>TRBV7-2|TRBJ2-5|14
CASRGLAGGETQYF
>TRBV7-9|TRBJ2-1|14
CASSPTSSYNEQFF
>TRBV7-3|TRBJ2-3|16
CASSLQAGSRTDTQYF
>TRBV29-1|TRBJ2-3|12
CSVEILGDTQYF
>TRBV5-1|TRBJ2-2|12
CASKRDTGELFF
>TRBV5-1|TRBJ1-5|15
CASSTGTGVNQPQHF
>TRBV9|TRBJ2-5|14
CASSVVGSQETQYF
>TRBV29-1|TRBJ2-2|14
CSVVGTSNTGELFF
>TRBV18|TRBJ1-2|17
CASSPKVSEGAAYGYTF
>TRBV30|TRBJ2-1|14
CAWSVRGEYNEQFF
>TRBV19|TRBJ2-7|13
CASSIGVRYEQYF
>TRBV18|TRBJ2-2|15
CASSPRRGNTGELFF
>TRBV30|TRBJ1-1|15
CAWRRARTVNTEAFF
>TRBV29-1|TRBJ1-2|12
CSSWRASGGYTF
>TRBV30|TRBJ1-5|13
CAWRGNSNQPQHF
>TRBV11-2|TRBJ2-7|15
CASSLRQLTVAEQYF
>TRBV27|TRBJ2-3|15
CASSPRGGFKDTQYF
>TRBV4-1|TRBJ2-3|13
CASSQDWIDTQYF
>TRBV30|TRBJ2-1|14
CAWSVGVPQHEQFF
>TRBV9|TRBJ2-3|14
CAAARGSSTDTQYF
>TRBV9|TRBJ2-1|13
CASSVAPGSEQFF
>TRBV19|TRBJ2-3|12
CASSAVLDTQYF
>TRBV4-1|TRBJ2-7|14
CASSQARGAPIQYF
>TRBV5-4|TRBJ2-4|17
CASSPSPGGWTKNIQYF
>TRBV18|TRBJ2-7|13
CASSRGFTYEQYF
>TRBV14|TRBJ2-5|19
CASSQDFGESLYTPETQYF
>TRBV18|TRBJ2-3|15
CASSLLPAGTDTQYF
>TRBV7-2|TRBJ2-3|15
CASSPRERGTDTQYF
>TRBV30|TRBJ2-3|14
CAWSVGGSSDTQYF
>TRBV5-4|TRBJ2-1|16
CASSPGSRQIYNEQFF
>TRBV29-1|TRBJ1-5|14
CSVRDRGRNQPQHF
>TRBV7-2|TRBJ2-1|14
CASSPIRRGNEQFF
>TRBV5-6|TRBJ2-5|17
CASSYQRQGTLLETQYF
>TRBV9|TRBJ2-4|15
CASSGEGRYENIQYF